This is a list of T cell receptor beta chains from one sample in a study of OX40 agonist ivuxolimab in advanced cancers. Assay: immunoSEQ multiplex PCR; the TCRdb copy retains only in-frame clones and omits some. The sample contains tens of thousands of clones, 85% of which appear only once. The source was CD4+ or CD8+ T cells sorted from blood, collected in a trial of the OX40 agonist ivuxolimab. The receptors stem from an adult with an advanced solid tumor such as melanoma, head and neck, liver or kidney cancer. Each CDR3 is given with its conserved first and last residue. Each record gives: D gene, clone size, J gene, V gene, CDR3 protein, CDR3 DNA. The D gene is left open where the match is weak. Where a row states a size, it is once, few, many or the class of an expanded clone; other rows omit it.

D: TRBD1; size: -; J: TRBJ2-7; V: TRBV6-6; CDR3: CATAGTGTSYEQYF; DNA: TGTGCCACCGCCGGGACAGGGACTTCCTACGAGCAGTACTTC
D: -; size: -; J: TRBJ2-7; V: TRBV7-2; CDR3: CASSLSQVRGYEQYF; DNA: TGTGCCAGCAGCTTATCCCAGGTTCGGGGCTACGAGCAGTACTTC
D: -; size: -; J: TRBJ1-3; V: TRBV5-1; CDR3: CASSLGADSSGNTIYF; DNA: TGCGCCAGCAGCTTGGGTGCGGACTCCTCTGGAAACACCATATATTTT
D: -; size: -; J: TRBJ1-5; V: TRBV2; CDR3: CASMGRRNQPQHF; DNA: TGTGCCAGTATGGGCCGAAGAAATCAGCCCCAGCATTTT
D: TRBD1; size: -; J: TRBJ1-5; V: TRBV9; CDR3: CASSGTWTGGGQPQHF; DNA: TGTGCCAGCAGCGGGACATGGACAGGGGGCGGGCAGCCCCAGCATTTT
D: -; size: -; J: TRBJ1-4; V: TRBV30; CDR3: CAWRVGGGGKLFF; DNA: TGTGCCTGGCGTGTCGGGGGTGGAGGAAAACTGTTTTTT
D: TRBD1; size: -; J: TRBJ1-1; V: TRBV7-9; CDR3: CASTFQGDRTEAFF; DNA: TGTGCCAGCACTTTCCAGGGGGATCGAACTGAAGCTTTCTTT
D: -; size: -; J: TRBJ2-7; V: TRBV7-2; CDR3: CASSLEGGRGPFSIYEQYF; DNA: TGTGCCAGCAGCTTAGAAGGGGGTAGAGGGCCATTTTCTATCTACGAGCAGTACTTC
D: -; size: -; J: TRBJ1-1; V: TRBV5-5; CDR3: CASSIGTPRENTEAFF; DNA: TGTGCCAGCAGCATCGGGACACCCCGTGAGAACACTGAAGCTTTCTTT
D: -; size: few; J: TRBJ1-1; V: TRBV30; CDR3: CAWSVLFRTEAFF; DNA: TGTGCCTGGAGTGTACTGTTCCGGACAGAAGCTTTCTTT
D: -; size: -; J: TRBJ2-3; V: TRBV28; CDR3: CASSESSTDTQYF; DNA: TGTGCCAGCAGTGAATCTAGCACAGATACGCAGTATTTT
D: -; size: once; J: TRBJ2-1; V: TRBV4-3; CDR3: CASSLEGARSYNEQFF; DNA: TGCGCCAGCAGCCTAGAGGGCGCCCGCTCCTACAATGAGCAGTTCTTC
D: -; size: -; J: TRBJ2-5; V: TRBV5-1; CDR3: CASSLGAGMVETQYF; DNA: TGCGCCAGCAGCTTGGGGGCAGGGATGGTAGAGACCCAGTACTTC
D: -; size: -; J: TRBJ2-6; V: TRBV28; CDR3: CASSLSSLANVLTF; DNA: TGTGCCAGCAGTTTGTCCAGTCTGGCCAACGTCCTGACTTTC
D: -; size: -; J: TRBJ1-1; V: TRBV6-6; CDR3: CASSYRGPAGTEAFF; DNA: TGTGCCAGCAGTTACAGGGGCCCAGCGGGCACTGAAGCTTTCTTT
D: -; size: once; J: TRBJ2-7; V: TRBV12-1; CDR3: CASSLTGTPTYEQYF; DNA: TGTGCCAGCAGCCTTACCGGGACACCTACCTACGAGCAGTACTTC
D: TRBD1; size: -; J: TRBJ2-5; V: TRBV5-1; CDR3: CASSLGQGYETQYF; DNA: TGCGCCAGCAGCCTGGGACAGGGATACGAGACCCAGTACTTC
D: -; size: -; J: TRBJ2-7; V: TRBV6-1; CDR3: CASHAPGQIYEQYF; DNA: TGTGCCAGCCATGCTCCGGGACAAATCTACGAGCAGTACTTC
D: -; size: -; J: TRBJ2-3; V: TRBV18; CDR3: CASSPSGALSTDTQYF; DNA: TGTGCCAGCTCACCATCCGGGGCGCTGAGCACAGATACGCAGTATTTT
D: TRBD1; size: -; J: TRBJ1-1; V: TRBV6-5; CDR3: CASSSRQGADTEAFF; DNA: TGTGCCAGCAGTTCGCGACAGGGGGCGGACACTGAAGCTTTCTTT
D: -; size: -; J: TRBJ2-7; V: TRBV28; CDR3: CASSLTAFPVTYEQYF; DNA: TGTGCCAGCAGTCTCACAGCGTTCCCCGTTACCTACGAGCAGTACTTC
D: -; size: -; J: TRBJ2-4; V: TRBV2; CDR3: CASSDPGALAKNIQYF; DNA: TGTGCCAGCAGTGATCCAGGGGCTTTAGCCAAAAACATTCAGTACTTC
D: TRBD1; size: -; J: TRBJ1-2; V: TRBV28; CDR3: CASSSGQGSYGYTF; DNA: TGTGCCAGCAGTTCCGGACAGGGATCGTATGGCTACACCTTC
D: -; size: once; J: TRBJ2-2; V: TRBV12-1; CDR3: CASSLGQGRAGELFF; DNA: TGTGCCAGCAGCCTGGGACAGGGGAGAGCCGGGGAGCTGTTTTTT
D: TRBD1; size: few; J: TRBJ1-3; V: TRBV28; CDR3: CASSPGGGGLDTIYF; DNA: TGTGCCAGCAGTCCAGGGGGCGGCGGATTGGACACCATATATTTT
D: -; size: -; J: TRBJ1-1; V: TRBV7-2; CDR3: CASSPLRGGMNTEAFF; DNA: TGTGCCAGCAGCCCACTTCGCGGGGGAATGAACACTGAAGCTTTCTTT
D: -; size: -; J: TRBJ2-7; V: TRBV21-1; CDR3: CASSKTGLDRGESNF; DNA: TGTGCCAGCAGCAAAACGGGGCTCGACAGGGGCGAAAGTAACTTC
D: TRBD2; size: -; J: TRBJ2-2; V: TRBV7-8; CDR3: CASSFLTSGTNTGELFF; DNA: TGTGCCAGCAGCTTCTTGACTAGCGGGACGAACACCGGGGAGCTGTTTTTT
D: -; size: -; J: TRBJ1-3; V: TRBV15; CDR3: CATSRDPRAGNTIYF; DNA: TGTGCCACCAGCAGAGATCCCAGGGCGGGAAACACCATATATTTT
D: -; size: -; J: TRBJ1-4; V: TRBV19; CDR3: CASSMKTGWDEKLFF; DNA: TGTGCCAGTAGTATGAAAACAGGGTGGGATGAAAAACTGTTTTTT
D: -; size: -; J: TRBJ1-6; V: TRBV6-5; CDR3: CASAWGSYNSPLHF; DNA: TGTGCCAGTGCCTGGGGCTCCTATAATTCACCCCTCCACTTT
D: -; size: -; J: TRBJ1-1; V: TRBV7-2; CDR3: CASSLEVGWETEAFF; DNA: TGTGCCAGCAGCTTAGAGGTTGGCTGGGAGACTGAAGCTTTCTTT
D: -; size: -; J: TRBJ1-2; V: TRBV5-1; CDR3: CASSLEGRGSGYTF; DNA: TGCGCCAGCAGCTTGGAGGGCAGGGGAAGTGGCTACACCTTC
D: TRBD2; size: once; J: TRBJ2-5; V: TRBV30; CDR3: CAWRLAGGPSQETQYF; DNA: TGTGCCTGGCGACTAGCGGGAGGGCCGAGTCAAGAGACCCAGTACTTC
D: TRBD2; size: -; J: TRBJ2-1; V: TRBV5-1; CDR3: CASSLAGGRNNEQFF; DNA: TGCGCCAGCAGCTTGGCGGGAGGGAGGAATAATGAGCAGTTCTTC
D: -; size: -; J: TRBJ2-7; V: TRBV11-3; CDR3: CASSPSGRTYEQYF; DNA: TGTGCCAGCAGCCCCTCGGGGCGAACCTACGAGCAGTACTTC
D: -; size: -; J: TRBJ1-4; V: TRBV29-1; CDR3: CSVGPKGATNEKLFF; DNA: TGCAGCGTTGGGCCAAAAGGGGCAACTAATGAAAAACTGTTTTTT
D: -; size: -; J: TRBJ2-7; V: TRBV7-2; CDR3: CASSLGQSPSYEQYF; DNA: TGTGCCAGCAGCTTAGGGCAGAGTCCCTCCTACGAGCAGTACTTC
D: TRBD2; size: -; J: TRBJ2-1; V: TRBV14; CDR3: CASSQDRLAGVDEQFF; DNA: TGTGCCAGCAGCCAAGATCGGCTAGCGGGAGTCGATGAGCAGTTCTTC
D: -; size: -; J: TRBJ1-5; V: TRBV7-2; CDR3: CASSPDLNQPQHF; DNA: TGTGCCAGCAGCCCGGATTTAAATCAGCCCCAGCATTTT
D: -; size: -; J: TRBJ2-3; V: TRBV6-1; CDR3: CASSGRALSADTQYF; DNA: TGTGCCAGCAGTGGTAGGGCTCTATCCGCAGATACGCAGTATTTT
D: TRBD2; size: -; J: TRBJ2-1; V: TRBV7-2; CDR3: CASTPRGGTYNEQFF; DNA: TGTGCCAGCACTCCACGGGGGGGGACCTACAATGAGCAGTTCTTC
D: -; size: -; J: TRBJ1-1; V: TRBV19; CDR3: CASSEGGLNTEAFF; DNA: TGTGCCAGTAGTGAAGGGGGTCTGAACACTGAAGCTTTCTTT
D: -; size: -; J: TRBJ1-2; V: TRBV28; CDR3: CASSRWDGYTF; DNA: TGTGCCAGCAGCCGGTGGGATGGCTACACCTTC
D: -; size: -; J: TRBJ1-1; V: TRBV6-5; CDR3: CAISDEEGNTEAFF; DNA: TGTGCCATCAGTGACGAGGAGGGGAACACTGAAGCTTTCTTT
D: -; size: once; J: TRBJ1-2; V: TRBV5-6; CDR3: CASSLVDLYGYTF; DNA: TGTGCCAGCAGCTTGGTGGACCTCTATGGCTACACCTTC
D: -; size: -; J: TRBJ2-2; V: TRBV21-1; CDR3: CASSPQKGLVFWELFF; DNA: TGTGCCAGCAGCCCCCAAAAGGGACTAGTATTTTGGGAGCTGTTTTTT
D: TRBD2; size: -; J: TRBJ2-2; V: TRBV25-1; CDR3: CASRLEIAGDTGELFF; DNA: TGTGCCAGCCGGTTAGAGATAGCGGGGGACACCGGGGAGCTGTTTTTT
D: TRBD1; size: few; J: TRBJ1-1; V: TRBV19; CDR3: CASSKTQGATEAFF; DNA: TGTGCCAGTAGTAAGACACAGGGGGCCACTGAAGCTTTCTTT
D: TRBD2; size: -; J: TRBJ2-1; V: TRBV5-1; CDR3: CASKPAGDNNEQFF; DNA: TGCGCCAGCAAACCAGCGGGAGACAACAATGAGCAGTTCTTC
D: -; size: -; J: TRBJ2-5; V: TRBV5-1; CDR3: CASSLSGVAVGETQYF; DNA: TGCGCCAGCAGCTTGTCGGGGGTCGCGGTAGGGGAGACCCAGTACTTC
D: -; size: -; J: TRBJ1-1; V: TRBV20-1; CDR3: CSARDDTEAFF; DNA: TGCAGTGCTAGAGATGACACTGAAGCTTTCTTT
D: -; size: -; J: TRBJ2-7; V: TRBV4-2; CDR3: CASSSQGSSYEQYF; DNA: TGTGCCAGCAGCTCCCAGGGGTCCTCCTACGAGCAGTACTTC
D: -; size: -; J: TRBJ2-1; V: TRBV7-3; CDR3: CASSFLGAGSYNEQFF; DNA: TGTGCCAGCAGCTTTTTGGGGGCAGGCTCCTACAATGAGCAGTTCTTC
D: -; size: few; J: TRBJ1-1; V: TRBV5-1; CDR3: CASSLGPRRALSDTEAFF; DNA: TGCGCCAGCAGCTTGGGCCCCCGCAGGGCCCTTAGCGACACTGAAGCTTTCTTT
D: -; size: once; J: TRBJ2-3; V: TRBV9; CDR3: CASSGPGDTQYF; DNA: TGTGCCAGCAGCGGGCCGGGCGATACGCAGTATTTT
D: -; size: -; J: TRBJ1-6; V: TRBV28; CDR3: CASGVGDSPLHF; DNA: TGTGCCAGCGGGGTGGGGGATTCACCCCTCCACTTT